This T cell receptor beta chain appears in the sequencing data of a study of blood T cell repertoires in COVID-19. Those enrolled, adults aged roughly 18 to 89 years, came from some 23 US areas. Recovered Cohort 3 donors showed two negative PCRs, clearance, or symptom resolution. The CDR3 spans 14 residues. V was trimmed by 0 bases and J by 3 bases, leaving 11 bases between them. Per the germline V gene, CDR1 is SQVTM and CDR2 is ANQGSEA. TCRdb's table, derived via immunoSEQ multiplex PCR, lists solely in-frame clones and lacks some. This sample has 350,000 to 400,000 clones, with approximately 90% found just once. This clone showed up just once.

The clonotype originates from a woman between 18 and 29 years old who had recovered from COVID-19. The chain links TRBV29-1 to TRBJ2-5; no reliable D call. Sequencing was done on a sample of PBMCs or T cells enriched from blood (not recorded which). The CDR3 nucleotides read TGCAGCGTTGAAGATCGGTCCGAAAAAGAGACCCAGTACTTC. Its protein is CSVEDRSEKETQYF.